One T cell receptor beta chain is described in this entry. Source study methods: Amplification from reference gene primers served as the basis for estimated nucleated cell counts. The table came from immunoSEQ multiplex PCR; TCRdb's copy has only in-frame clones and leaves some out. That table is the source of V, J and clone size, and D and trimming were worked out from the DNA. The sample shows 140,000 or so clones, 88% of them seen only once. The data were taken from a study of blood T cell repertoires in COVID-19. This CDR3 is built from 15 residues. Germline CDR1 MDHEN, CDR2 SYDVKM. Trimming cost V 4 bases and J 6 bases; bases outside gene matches: 9.

This receptor was taken from a human donor with COVID-19, enrolled during active disease. The donor label of this sample is uncertain. This chain links TRBV28 with TRBJ2-3; 8 positions match TRBD2. The sequenced sample consisted of peripheral blood. CDR3 DNA sequence: TGTGCCAGCAGTTGGGCGGGGGGAGGTGCTGATACGCAGTATTTT. Translating gives CASSWAGGGADTQYF.